The rows below give T cell receptor beta chains drawn from one sample of a study of beta chain features in type 1 diabetes. Libraries were prepared by immunoSEQ multiplex PCR; TCRdb keeps only in-frame clonotypes and omits some of them. The sample includes 250,000 to 350,000 clones, about 15% seen only once; the top ten take 0.015% to 0.019%. Sequencing was performed on naive CD4+ T cells from blood. These receptors all stem from a young man with type 1 diabetes. CDR3s include the opening cysteine and the closing phenylalanine or tryptophan. The order of the fields is CDR3 length, J gene, V gene, clone size, D gene, CDR3 DNA, CDR3 protein. D genes are given only for firm matches. Rows may omit the clone size; those that give it use once, few, many or a size class.

len: 14; j_gene: TRBJ1-5; v_gene: TRBV28; abundance: .; d_gene: .; CDR3nt: TGTGCCAGCAGTTTAGTTGGGGGGGGCCAGCCCCAGCATTTT; CDR3aa: CASSLVGGGQPQHF
len: 15; j_gene: TRBJ1-2; v_gene: TRBV7-9; abundance: few; d_gene: TRBD1; CDR3nt: TGTGCCAGCAGCCTCCCGGACAGGGCCAGTTATGGCTACACCTTC; CDR3aa: CASSLPDRASYGYTF
len: 11; j_gene: TRBJ2-3; v_gene: TRBV7-9; abundance: few; d_gene: .; CDR3nt: TGTGCCAGCAGGGAGGCAGATACGCAGTATTTT; CDR3aa: CASREADTQYF
len: 12; j_gene: TRBJ2-2; v_gene: TRBV5-1; abundance: few; d_gene: .; CDR3nt: TGCGCCAGCAGCCCCGGAGCCGGGGAGCTGTTTTTT; CDR3aa: CASSPGAGELFF
len: 13; j_gene: TRBJ2-7; v_gene: TRBV10-3; abundance: few; d_gene: .; CDR3nt: TGTGCCATCAGTGAGATGGGGGCCGTCGAGCAGTACTTC; CDR3aa: CAISEMGAVEQYF
len: 14; j_gene: TRBJ1-3; v_gene: TRBV30; abundance: few; d_gene: .; CDR3nt: TGTGCCTGGAGTGGACAGAGCTCTGGAAACACCATATATTTT; CDR3aa: CAWSGQSSGNTIYF
len: 15; j_gene: TRBJ2-1; v_gene: TRBV10-2; abundance: few; d_gene: .; CDR3nt: TGCGCCAGCAGTGAGTTGTCGAGACAATACAATGAGCAGTTCTTC; CDR3aa: CASSELSRQYNEQFF
len: 14; j_gene: TRBJ2-7; v_gene: TRBV6-5; abundance: .; d_gene: TRBD1; CDR3nt: TGTGCCAGCAGTTACGGGACAGGGGGCTTCGAGCAGTACTTC; CDR3aa: CASSYGTGGFEQYF
len: 14; j_gene: TRBJ2-3; v_gene: TRBV4-2; abundance: few; d_gene: .; CDR3nt: TGTGCCAGCAGCCAAGGGCGGTCTGAAGATACGCAGTATTTT; CDR3aa: CASSQGRSEDTQYF
len: 15; j_gene: TRBJ1-5; v_gene: TRBV6-5; abundance: .; d_gene: .; CDR3nt: TGTGCCAGCAGTTACATCGGACAGAGCAATCAGCCCCAGCATTTT; CDR3aa: CASSYIGQSNQPQHF
len: 15; j_gene: TRBJ2-7; v_gene: TRBV4-2; abundance: .; d_gene: .; CDR3nt: TGTGCCAGCAGCCAGCACCGGGACACCAGCTACGAGCAGTACTTC; CDR3aa: CASSQHRDTSYEQYF
len: 15; j_gene: TRBJ2-5; v_gene: TRBV9; abundance: .; d_gene: TRBD1; CDR3nt: TGTGCCAGCAGCCCCCGGACAGGAGGACAAGAGACCCAGTACTTC; CDR3aa: CASSPRTGGQETQYF
len: 16; j_gene: TRBJ1-5; v_gene: TRBV7-2; abundance: few; d_gene: .; CDR3nt: TGTGCCAGCAGCTTAGAGGGGCCAGATAGCAATCAGCCCCAGCATTTT; CDR3aa: CASSLEGPDSNQPQHF
len: 13; j_gene: TRBJ1-2; v_gene: TRBV6-5; abundance: few; d_gene: .; CDR3nt: TGTGCCAGCAGTTACTCGCAGGGCTATGGCTACACCTTC; CDR3aa: CASSYSQGYGYTF
len: 16; j_gene: TRBJ2-1; v_gene: TRBV7-2; abundance: .; d_gene: .; CDR3nt: TGTGCCAGCAGCAGTACGCCGGACAGTGGCAACAATGAGCAGTTCTTC; CDR3aa: CASSSTPDSGNNEQFF
len: 16; j_gene: TRBJ2-7; v_gene: TRBV7-2; abundance: few; d_gene: TRBD1; CDR3nt: TGTGCCAGCAGTTTAATGTACAGGGGGACTGGGGACGAGCAGTACTTC; CDR3aa: CASSLMYRGTGDEQYF
len: 14; j_gene: TRBJ1-5; v_gene: TRBV15; abundance: few; d_gene: .; CDR3nt: TGTGCCACCACCTTAGACAGGTCCAATCGGGCCCAGCATTTT; CDR3aa: CATTLDRSNRAQHF
len: 14; j_gene: TRBJ2-7; v_gene: TRBV6-1; abundance: few; d_gene: .; CDR3nt: TGTGCCAGCAGCGGCCTGGACAGCTCCTACGAGCAGTACTTC; CDR3aa: CASSGLDSSYEQYF
len: 14; j_gene: TRBJ2-1; v_gene: TRBV5-1; abundance: .; d_gene: TRBD2; CDR3nt: TGCGCCAGCAGCTTGGGGACTAGCGGCAATGAGCAGTTCTTC; CDR3aa: CASSLGTSGNEQFF
len: 15; j_gene: TRBJ1-1; v_gene: TRBV11-2; abundance: few; d_gene: TRBD1; CDR3nt: TGTGCCAGCAGCTTAACCCGGGACAGGTCTGTCGAAGCTTTCTTT; CDR3aa: CASSLTRDRSVEAFF
len: 15; j_gene: TRBJ2-2; v_gene: TRBV4-3; abundance: .; d_gene: TRBD2; CDR3nt: TGCGCCAGCAGCCCCAGCGGGGCGGGCACCGGGGAGCTGTTTTTT; CDR3aa: CASSPSGAGTGELFF
len: 12; j_gene: TRBJ1-1; v_gene: TRBV27; abundance: .; d_gene: TRBD1; CDR3nt: TGTGCCAGCGGAACAGGGGGCACTGAAGCTTTCTTT; CDR3aa: CASGTGGTEAFF
len: 14; j_gene: TRBJ1-1; v_gene: TRBV29-1; abundance: .; d_gene: .; CDR3nt: TGCAGCGTTGAATCGGCAGGGGCAAGGATTGAAGCTTTCTTT; CDR3aa: CSVESAGARIEAFF
len: 15; j_gene: TRBJ1-1; v_gene: TRBV18; abundance: few; d_gene: .; CDR3nt: TGTGCCAGCTCCTTCACAGGGTCCATGAACACTGAAGCTTTCTTT; CDR3aa: CASSFTGSMNTEAFF
len: 14; j_gene: TRBJ2-7; v_gene: TRBV2; abundance: few; d_gene: TRBD1; CDR3nt: TGTGCCAGCACCGGACAGGTCTCAGCGTTCGAGCAGTACTTC; CDR3aa: CASTGQVSAFEQYF
len: 17; j_gene: TRBJ1-5; v_gene: TRBV9; abundance: few; d_gene: .; CDR3nt: TGTGCCAGCATTAAAAAGTTGGAGAAAAAATGCAATCAGCCCCAGCATTTT; CDR3aa: CASIKKLEKKCNQPQHF
len: 14; j_gene: TRBJ1-3; v_gene: TRBV11-2; abundance: .; d_gene: TRBD1; CDR3nt: TGTGCCAGCAGCGACAGGGCGGACGGAAACACCATATATTTT; CDR3aa: CASSDRADGNTIYF
len: 14; j_gene: TRBJ2-5; v_gene: TRBV7-2; abundance: few; d_gene: TRBD1; CDR3nt: TGTGCCAGCAGCTTCGACAGGGGCAGCGAGACCCAGTACTTC; CDR3aa: CASSFDRGSETQYF
len: 14; j_gene: TRBJ2-3; v_gene: TRBV6-4; abundance: few; d_gene: .; CDR3nt: TGTGCCAGCAGTTTGGGGGCAGGCACAGATACGCAGTATTTT; CDR3aa: CASSLGAGTDTQYF
len: 16; j_gene: TRBJ2-7; v_gene: TRBV23-1; abundance: .; d_gene: .; CDR3nt: TGCGCCAGCTTGACAATGCGGGTCATCGGGGCCTACGAGCAGTACTTC; CDR3aa: CASLTMRVIGAYEQYF
len: 13; j_gene: TRBJ2-5; v_gene: TRBV6-6; abundance: .; d_gene: .; CDR3nt: TGTGCCATCACCGGGGGTCAAAAAGAGACCCAGTACTTC; CDR3aa: CAITGGQKETQYF
len: 18; j_gene: TRBJ2-1; v_gene: TRBV25-1; abundance: .; d_gene: TRBD2; CDR3nt: TGTGCCAGCAGTGCCTCACTAGCGGGGATCGGGGGGTTCGATGAGCAGTTCTTC; CDR3aa: CASSASLAGIGGFDEQFF
len: 11; j_gene: TRBJ1-1; v_gene: TRBV30; abundance: .; d_gene: .; CDR3nt: TGTGCCTGGATCAGGTTCACTGAAGCTTTCTTT; CDR3aa: CAWIRFTEAFF
len: 14; j_gene: TRBJ2-7; v_gene: TRBV6-6; abundance: .; d_gene: .; CDR3nt: TGTGCCAGCAGTTACTCGGGAAAAGGGAGCGAGCAGTACTTC; CDR3aa: CASSYSGKGSEQYF
len: 13; j_gene: TRBJ1-1; v_gene: TRBV19; abundance: .; d_gene: .; CDR3nt: TGTGCCAGTATTGGGGGAGGGAACACTGAAGCTTTCTTT; CDR3aa: CASIGGGNTEAFF
len: 13; j_gene: TRBJ1-1; v_gene: TRBV29-1; abundance: few; d_gene: .; CDR3nt: TGCAGCGTTGGAAGACAGTTGAACACTGAAGCTTTCTTT; CDR3aa: CSVGRQLNTEAFF
len: 13; j_gene: TRBJ2-7; v_gene: TRBV11-2; abundance: .; d_gene: TRBD2; CDR3nt: TGTGCCAGCAGGGGACTAGCGGGAGCCGAGCAGTACTTC; CDR3aa: CASRGLAGAEQYF
len: 14; j_gene: TRBJ2-7; v_gene: TRBV19; abundance: few; d_gene: .; CDR3nt: TGTGCCAGTAGTCTGGACAGCAGAGTCTACGAGCAGTACTTC; CDR3aa: CASSLDSRVYEQYF
len: 15; j_gene: TRBJ1-5; v_gene: TRBV5-4; abundance: .; d_gene: .; CDR3nt: TGTGCCAGCAGCGCCTGGGGGAGGGACAATCAGCCCCAGCATTTT; CDR3aa: CASSAWGRDNQPQHF
len: 12; j_gene: TRBJ1-1; v_gene: TRBV5-1; abundance: .; d_gene: .; CDR3nt: TGCGCCAGCAGGGAGGAGAACACTGAAGCTTTCTTT; CDR3aa: CASREENTEAFF
len: 12; j_gene: TRBJ2-1; v_gene: TRBV30; abundance: .; d_gene: .; CDR3nt: TGTGCCTGGAGTGCAGGGGGGAGTGAGCAGTTCTTC; CDR3aa: CAWSAGGSEQFF
len: 13; j_gene: TRBJ1-2; v_gene: TRBV6-1; abundance: .; d_gene: .; CDR3nt: TGTGCCAGCAGTTCGGACTGGGGAGGAGGCTACACCTTC; CDR3aa: CASSSDWGGGYTF
len: 13; j_gene: TRBJ1-1; v_gene: TRBV6-1; abundance: few; d_gene: .; CDR3nt: TGTGCCAGCAGAGAAGGACACTACACTGAAGCTTTCTTT; CDR3aa: CASREGHYTEAFF
len: 17; j_gene: TRBJ2-3; v_gene: TRBV9; abundance: few; d_gene: TRBD2; CDR3nt: TGTGCCAGCAGCGTAGAATTGGGACTAGGAGGCACAGATACGCAGTATTTT; CDR3aa: CASSVELGLGGTDTQYF
len: 13; j_gene: TRBJ2-7; v_gene: TRBV15; abundance: few; d_gene: .; CDR3nt: TGTGCCACCAGCAGAGGTCCGGGCTACGAGCAGTACTTC; CDR3aa: CATSRGPGYEQYF